The T cell receptor beta chain described here comes from a study of blood T cell repertoires in COVID-19. Study at large: The origin of the acute and convalescent COVID-19 samples was the United States, Italy and Spain.

Under the authors' procedure: Estimation of nucleated cell counts relied on the amplification of reference gene primers. Sequencing was performed with immunoSEQ multiplex PCR; in TCRdb, only in-frame clones are kept and a portion is missing. The V and J calls and the clone size are those of that table, but D and trimming were determined from the DNA. Among over 70,000 clones, approximately 80% were seen once, and the ten largest hold roughly 9.8%. Germline V gene data show CDR1 as SGDLS and CDR2 as YYNGEE. The CDR3 is made up of 15 amino acids. Trimming shortened V by 3 bases and J by 1 base, and 11 bases separated the two germline ends.

The source material was peripheral blood. The rearrangement uses TRBV9 and TRBJ2-1, with D perhaps matching TRBD1 (6 bases). The clonotype was recovered from a woman of 80 years or more with acute or convalescent COVID-19. The CDR3 DNA reads as TGTGCCAGCAGCGCCAGGGGTCGGTCCTACAATGAGCAGTTCTTC. The encoded protein is CASSARGRSYNEQFF.